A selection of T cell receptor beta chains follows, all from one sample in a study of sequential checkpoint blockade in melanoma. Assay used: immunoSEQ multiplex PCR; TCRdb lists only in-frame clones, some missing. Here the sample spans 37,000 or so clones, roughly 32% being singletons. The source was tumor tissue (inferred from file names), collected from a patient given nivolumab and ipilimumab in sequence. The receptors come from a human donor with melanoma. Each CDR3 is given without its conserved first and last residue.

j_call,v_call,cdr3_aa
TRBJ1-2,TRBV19,ASSRGQGAYGYT
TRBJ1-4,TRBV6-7,ASSYSEGTDEKLF
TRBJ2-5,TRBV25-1,ASSLEVAGETQY
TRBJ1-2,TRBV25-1,ASSFGGLGGYT
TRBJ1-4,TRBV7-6,ASSLGSGTNEKLF
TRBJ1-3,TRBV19,ASDIGNTIY
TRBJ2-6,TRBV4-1,ASSQGDSSSGANVLT
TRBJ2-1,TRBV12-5,ASKAGGYNEQF
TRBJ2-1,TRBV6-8,ASSYGWDYPGEQF
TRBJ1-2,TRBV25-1,ASSDRANYGYT
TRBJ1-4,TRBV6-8,ASTRTGLGEKLF
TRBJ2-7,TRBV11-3,ASSPWTSGPYEQY
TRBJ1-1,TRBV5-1,ASSLRDNDNEAF
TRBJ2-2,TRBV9,ASSVGASGAGELF
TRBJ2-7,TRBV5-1,ASSSSKGLFHYEQY
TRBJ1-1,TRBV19,ASSGPGRSTEAF
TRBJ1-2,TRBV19,ASKGRGLYGYT
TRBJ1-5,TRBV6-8,ASSYSLRDQPQH
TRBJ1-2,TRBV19,ASTVYRVGGNYGYT
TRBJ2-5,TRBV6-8,ASSYPRTSGGRGQETQY
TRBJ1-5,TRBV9,ASSDRASNQPQH
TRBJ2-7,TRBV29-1,SVGLAVSYEQY
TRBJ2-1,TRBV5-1,ASRLDRGRNEQF
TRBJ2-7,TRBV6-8,ASTTTGTQQY
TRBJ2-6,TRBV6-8,ASSGQGASGANVLT
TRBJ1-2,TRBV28,ASSSTQGSYGYT
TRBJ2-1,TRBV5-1,ASKEDPPYNEQF
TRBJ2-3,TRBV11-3,ASSLYGLRTDTQY
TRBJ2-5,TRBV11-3,ASSLREEQETQY
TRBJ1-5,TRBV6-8,ASSNDRVNQPQH
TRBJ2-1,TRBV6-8,ASSVAGSSYNEQF
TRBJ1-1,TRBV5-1,ASSLTGGMEGTEAF
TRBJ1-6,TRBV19,ASSIQGASLH
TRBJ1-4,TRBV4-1,ASSPPDRVDEKLF
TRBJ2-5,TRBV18,ASSPTGAETQY
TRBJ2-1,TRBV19,ASSEGTGIRGGQF
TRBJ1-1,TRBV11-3,ASRLGNANTEAF
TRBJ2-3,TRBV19,ASSELAGSPTDTQY
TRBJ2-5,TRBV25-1,ASSVAASGRETQY
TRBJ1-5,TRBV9,ASSADGSQPQH
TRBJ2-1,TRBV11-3,ASSLSGLFSYNEQF
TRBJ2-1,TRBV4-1,ASSQRQGSYNEQF
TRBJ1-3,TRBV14,ASSQHRGAGNTIY
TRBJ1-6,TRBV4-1,ASSRALSENSPLH
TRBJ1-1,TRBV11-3,ASSVGQGGTEAF
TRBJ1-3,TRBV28,ASSSWGFGSGNTIY
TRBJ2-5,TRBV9,ASSEKVKVQETQY
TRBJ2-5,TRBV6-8,ASSYNSGGTQETQY
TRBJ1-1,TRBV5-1,ASSLQTGMNTEAF
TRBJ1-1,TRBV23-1,ASSHLFQGDTEAF
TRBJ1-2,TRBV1,ASSQDRGGLPTNNYGYT
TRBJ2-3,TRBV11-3,ASRPRAGGSTDTQY
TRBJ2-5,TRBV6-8,ASRAGGQETQY
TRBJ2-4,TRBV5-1,ASSSDRLAKNIQY